These 27 T cell receptor beta chains share one sample of origin, sequenced in a study of T cells in Graves' hyperthyroidism and ophthalmopathy. RNA transcripts were the template for amplifying TCR beta CDR3 regions. The TCR CDR3 was amplified in a first-round RT-PCR using the HTBI primer set. One entry per CDR3 protein results from TCRdb running MiXCR on the multiplex PCR reads. The sample records a few hundred thousand distinct CDR3 sequences, approximately 14% being singletons. Input material: blood. Receptor source: a woman aged 18-29 years with Graves' hyperthyroidism.

The sample holds many counts of this clonotype. The J gene is TRBJ2-7, the V gene TRBV4-2; D ambiguous. CDR1 LGHNA and CDR2 YNFKEQ come from the germline V gene. This CDR3 is 13 amino acids long. V lost 6 bases, J lost 7 bases, and 16 bases lay in between. The CDR3 spells CASRYGPEREQYF. Written as DNA, the CDR3 is TGTGCCAGCAGGTACGGACCCGAAAGGGAGCAGTACTTC.

This clonotype occurred many times. This rearrangement joins TRBV7-9 to TRBJ2-6; the D is unclear. V was pared by 4 bases and J by 0 bases, with 10 bases between. This CDR3 is built from 16 residues. Germline CDR1 reads SEHNR; CDR2 reads FQNEAQ (reference sequence). The CDR3: CASSWLGNSGANVLTF. The DNA of the CDR3 is TGTGCCAGCAGCTGGTTAGGGAACTCTGGGGCCAACGTCCTGACTTTC.

This clonotype was recorded a few times. The chain joins TRBV4-1 to TRBJ2-1; TRBD1 or TRBD2 may be the D gene (5 bases each). V dropped 2 bases and J dropped 12 bases, with 17 bases sitting between them. The V gene's germline CDR1 is MGHRA and CDR2 YSYEKL. The CDR3 loop spans 14 amino acids. CDR3 in DNA: TGCGCCAGCAGCCAAACGGGACCCACCTTAAGGCAGTTCTTC. Its protein is CASSQTGPTLRQFF.

This clonotype has a count of ten or more. Sequence at one end of the junction differs from germline and may be a read error. CDR3 protein: CASGQGPTGYTF. The CDR3 DNA is TGTGCCAGCGGCCAAGGGCCCACTGGCTACACCTTC. The V call is TRBV3-1, the J call TRBJ1-2; no clear D gene. The CDR3 runs 12 residues. Germline V gene lookup returns CDR1 LGHDT and CDR2 YNNKEL (reference sequence). Based on the CDR3 plus reference TRBV3-1 and TRBJ1-2, the full variable domain is DTAVSQTPKYLVTQMGNDKSIKCEQNLGHDTMYWYKQDSKKFLKIMFSYNNKELIINETVPNRFSPKSPDKAHLNLHINSLELGDSAVYFCASGQGPTGYTFGSGTRLTVV.

A few counts support this clonotype. CDR3 bases: TGCGCCAGCAGCCCCGGACAGGGGGGGGTAGATACGCAGTATTTT. The encoded protein is CASSPGQGGVDTQYF. This chain links TRBV5-1 with TRBJ2-3; 10 bases match TRBD1. V gave up 4 bases and J gave up 5 bases; unmatched junction bases: 7. There are 15 residues in the CDR3. The germline CDR1 and CDR2 sequences are SGHRS and YFSETQ.

At least ten counts were recorded for this clonotype. The chain couples TRBV27 to TRBJ1-1; D is perhaps TRBD1 (6 bases). V shed 3 bases and J shed 5 bases, with 10 bases lying between them. The CDR3 is 13 amino acids. From germline, CDR1 is MNHEY and CDR2 SMNVEV (reference sequence). Here the CDR3 DNA reads TGTGCCAGCAGTTTCCTACAGGGAACTGAAGCTTTCTTT. Translation: CASSFLQGTEAFF.

V and J are TRBV20-1 and TRBJ2-1; 10 bases are shared with TRBD1. This CDR3 is 16 amino acids long. The V gene end was trimmed by 1 base and the J gene end by 6 bases; junction bases not matched to a gene: 9. Germline values: CDR1 DFQATT, CDR2 SNEGSKA (reference sequence). The CDR3 coding sequence is TGCAGTGCTAGAGTACGGGGGACAGGGGATTTCAATGAGCAGTTCTTC. Residues: CSARVRGTGDFNEQFF.

Ten or more counts support this clonotype. This chain links TRBV7-6 with TRBJ2-1; a weak D match, TRBD2 (6 bases). There are 14 residues in the CDR3. Trimming shortened V by 4 bases and J by 7 bases, and 14 bases separated the two germline ends. Germline CDR1 SGHVS, CDR2 FNYEAQ. CDR3 sequence: CASSSPEGGNEQFF. Written as DNA, the CDR3 is TGTGCCAGCAGCTCCCCCGAGGGAGGTAATGAGCAGTTCTTC. The variable domain in full, with the rest retrieved from reference TRBV7-6 and TRBJ2-1, is GAGVSQSPRYKVTKRGQDVALRCDPISGHVSLYWYRQALGQGPEFLTYFNYEAQQDKSGLPNDRFSAERPEGSISTLTIQRTEQRDSAMYRCASSSPEGGNEQFFGPGTRLTVL.

The rearrangement joins TRBV7-8 to TRBJ2-2, with 11 nucleotides matching TRBD2. With V trimmed by 10 bases and J by 4 bases, 11 bases remained unmatched. The germline CDR1 and CDR2 sequences are SGHVS and FQNEAQ. The CDR3 loop spans 16 amino acids. The CDR3 sequence: CATLGRLAGSTGELFF. CDR3 DNA sequence: TGTGCCACCCTAGGGAGACTAGCGGGGAGCACCGGGGAGCTGTTTTTT.

This clonotype occurred many times. The chain recombines TRBV7-8 with TRBJ2-7; 7 bases fit TRBD1. Germline V gives CDR1 SGHVS, CDR2 FQNEAQ. V was clipped by 5 bases and J by 3 bases; unmatched bases: 7. This CDR3 region has 14 residues. The CDR3 loop is CASSPRGQYYEQYF. The CDR3 nucleotides read TGTGCCAGCAGCCCACGGGGACAGTACTACGAGCAGTACTTC. The variable domain in full, completed from reference TRBV7-8 and TRBJ2-7, reads GAGVSQSPRYKVAKRGQDVALRCDPISGHVSLFWYQQALGQGPEFLTYFQNEAQLDKSGLPSDRFFAERPEGSVSTLKIQRTQQEDSAVYLCASSPRGQYYEQYFGPGTRLTVT.

This clonotype was counted at least ten times. This chain links TRBV27 with TRBJ2-1; D tentatively reads TRBD1 or TRBD2 (5 bases each). Looked up from germline, CDR1 is MNHEY and CDR2 is SMNVEV (reference sequence). The CDR3 sequence is 12 residues long. Trimming took 2 bases from V and 14 from J, leaving 13 bases between them. CDR3 loop: CASSLGTSSKFF. In DNA form, the CDR3 reads TGTGCCAGCAGTTTAGGGACCTCCTCGAAGTTCTTC.

This clonotype was found a few times. The DNA of the CDR3 is TGTGCCAGCAGCTTAAATTCCGGGGGAAGCTCACCCCTCCACTTT. Its translation is CASSLNSGGSSPLHF. The rearrangement joins TRBV7-9 to TRBJ1-6; TRBD1 is a possible D gene (5 bases). This CDR3 has 15 residues. CDR1 is SEHNR and CDR2 is FQNEAQ in the germline V gene (reference sequence). Deletions cut 2 bases from V and 10 bases from J, with 15 bases between.

As regards this clonotype: Since a much larger clone is just one base distant, this may be a read error. The V call is TRBV30, the J call TRBJ1-2; D not certain. CDR3 length: 13 amino acids. Germline lookup yields CDR1 GTSNPN and CDR2 SVGIG (reference sequence). CDR3 protein: CAWRVVGSYGHTF. The CDR3 region has the DNA TGTGCCTGGAGAGTAGTGGGCAGCTATGGCCACACCTTC.

V gene TRBV20-1 combines with J gene TRBJ2-5, with a possible D match to TRBD1 (5 bases). Germline V gives CDR1 DFQATT, CDR2 SNEGSKA (reference sequence). Trimming took off 5 bases at V and 0 bases at J, with 7 bases between the two ends. This CDR3 spans 12 amino acids. In DNA, the CDR3 is TGCAGTGCTGGACAATACCAAGAGACCCAGTACTTC. This sequence encodes CSAGQYQETQYF.

This clonotype was observed at least ten times. V usage is TRBV12-3 or TRBV12-4 and J usage is TRBJ2-5; no clear D gene. V dropped 2 bases and J dropped 4 bases, with 5 bases sitting between them. The CDR3 extends over 12 amino acids. The CDR3 loop reads CASSLKGETQYF. The CDR3 region has the DNA TGTGCCAGCAGTTTAAAGGGAGAGACCCAGTACTTC.

This clonotype has just a few counts. The chain is built from TRBV20-1 and TRBJ2-7; 11 positions agree with TRBD1. J gave up 1 base and V 0 bases, and 5 bases lay outside the gene matches. Germline lookup yields CDR1 DFQATT and CDR2 SNEGSKA (reference sequence). CDR3 size: 16 residues. CDR3 nucleotides: TGCAGTGCTAGAGACCCGGGACAGGGGGTTTCCTACGAGCAGTACTTC. Amino acid sequence: CSARDPGQGVSYEQYF.

The chain has TRBV28 and TRBJ1-1, with 9 bases matching TRBD1. Trimming took 3 bases from V and 10 from J; bases not matched to a gene: 9. Looked up from germline, CDR1 is MDHEN and CDR2 is SYDVKM. The CDR3 totals 14 residues. DNA of the CDR3: TGTGCCAGCAGTTTCCTCCGGGACAGGGCGGTAGCTTTCTTT. Amino acids: CASSFLRDRAVAFF.

Comments on this clonotype: It may be a read error: a sequence one base away is much more abundant. The CDR3 loop is CASSLGRANTEAFF. The CDR3 DNA is TGTGCCAGCAGCTTAGGCAGGGCGAACACTGAAGCTTTCTTT. V usage is TRBV11-3 and J usage is TRBJ1-1, with D perhaps matching TRBD1 (5 bases). With 1 base removed from V and 1 base from J, the gap between germline ends came to 7 bases. The CDR3 spans 14 residues. Germline V gene sequence: CDR1 SGHNT, CDR2 YENEEA.

At least ten counts were recorded for this clonotype. The chain is built from TRBV28 and TRBJ1-5; tentative D call: TRBD1 (5 bases). The CDR3 totals 12 residues. Germline V lookup: CDR1 MDHEN, CDR2 SYDVKM. V shed 7 bases and J shed 9 bases, with 13 bases lying between them. CDR3 in DNA: TGTGCCAGCACCCCGGCGAGGGGGCCCCAGCATTTT. It yields the protein CASTPARGPQHF.

The rearrangement joins TRBV9 to TRBJ2-7, with 11 bases fitting TRBD2. Germline CDR1 is SGDLS and CDR2 is YYNGEE. This CDR3 has 16 residues. The V gene end was trimmed by 4 bases and the J gene end by 2 bases; junction bases not matched to a gene: 8. Here the CDR3 reads CASSLGTSGGTYEQYF. CDR3 DNA: TGTGCCAGCAGCTTGGGTACTAGCGGGGGAACCTACGAGCAGTACTTC.

The chain uses TRBV9 and TRBJ2-1, with 9 bases lining up with TRBD2. This CDR3 contains 18 residues. Trimming at V came to 2 bases and at J to 4 bases, leaving 13 bases not matched to a gene. Per the germline V gene, CDR1 is SGDLS and CDR2 is YYNGEE. Here the CDR3 reads CASSVTSGSPLTYNEQFF. CDR3 DNA: TGTGCCAGCAGCGTTACTAGCGGGTCCCCCCTTACTTACAATGAGCAGTTCTTC.

The chain recombines TRBV25-1 with TRBJ2-1; D is unclear. Trimming cost V 0 bases and J 9 bases, with 9 bases left between them. CDR3 length: 13 amino acids. The V gene's germline CDR1 is MGHDK and CDR2 SYGVNS. CDR3 in amino acids: CASSEYTISEQFF. The CDR3 DNA reads TGTGCCAGCAGTGAATATACTATTAGTGAGCAGTTCTTC.

The chain uses TRBV6-1 and TRBJ1-5; 10 bases line up with TRBD1. After removal of 4 bases from V and 5 bases from J, the junction contained 11 bases not matched to a gene. Germline V gene data show CDR1 as MNHNS and CDR2 as SASEGT. The CDR3 sequence is 17 residues long. The CDR3 sequence: CASSATAGQGLDQPQHF. The CDR3 DNA reads TGTGCCAGCAGTGCAACAGCGGGACAGGGGTTGGATCAGCCCCAGCATTTT.

This clonotype was counted between two and nine times. Just one base apart from a much larger clone, this may be a read error. This chain connects TRBV3-1 to TRBJ2-2, with D possibly matching TRBD2 (6 bases). CDR1 is LGHDT, CDR2 YNNKEL, per germline (reference sequence). This CDR3 comprises 15 residues. For the CDR3, the DNA is TGTGCCAGCAGCCCGCGACTAGTTGGCACCGGGGAGCTGCTTTTT. Encoded protein: CASSPRLVGTGELLF.

This clonotype has ten or more counts. The chain recombines TRBV15 with TRBJ2-2; 7 bases line up with TRBD2. The CDR3 contains 17 residues. Losses at the gene ends were 0 bases for V and 6 bases for J; bases not matched to a gene: 10. Germline CDR1 and CDR2: LNHNV and YYDKDF (reference sequence). CDR3 bases: TGTGCCACCAGCAGAGATTTCACTAGCGTGGCGGCCGGGGAGCTGTTTTTT. It translates to CATSRDFTSVAAGELFF.

In its sample, this clonotype was seen many times. The chain has TRBV5-1 and TRBJ2-5; 7 bases line up with TRBD2. Trimming took 4 bases from V and 1 from J; bases not matched to a gene: 7. This CDR3 region has 15 residues. Germline V lookup: CDR1 SGHRS, CDR2 YFSETQ. The chain's CDR3 is CASSITGTTQETQYF. Written as DNA, the CDR3 is TGCGCCAGCAGCATTACCGGGACTACCCAAGAGACCCAGTACTTC.

The sample holds many counts of this clonotype. V is TRBV3-1 and J is TRBJ2-2, with a possible D match to TRBD1 (5 bases). Germline lookup yields CDR1 LGHDT and CDR2 YNNKEL (reference sequence). This CDR3 region has 13 residues. V gave up 4 bases and J gave up 5 bases, with 8 bases separating them. CDR3: CASSRRVTGELFF. CDR3 coding DNA: TGTGCCAGCAGCCGCAGGGTAACCGGGGAGCTGTTTTTT.